This TCR beta chain was documented in a study of memory CD4+ T cells and cytomegalovirus serostatus. Study outcomes and limitations: The CMV-associated TCR signature appears largely within the CD4+ memory repertoire.

The germline V gene encodes CDR1 SGDLS and CDR2 YYNGEE. CDR3 size: 14 residues. Trimming cost V 0 bases and J 6 bases, with 12 bases left between them. Sequencing used immunoSEQ multiplex PCR; TCRdb keeps in-frame clones, though not all of them. The sample contains 70,000 to 95,000 clones, over 80% of which appear only once. Single viable CD3+CD4+CD8-CD45RO+ cells were sorted as the memory CD4+ T cells. The table lists this clone with a count of one. Its antigen remains unknown. The chain has TRBV9 and TRBJ1-1; D ambiguous. The receptor's source is an adult in good health and CMV-seronegative. Specimen: memory CD4+ T cells from blood. This CDR3 is CASSVAGGIAEAFF. The CDR3 coding sequence is TGTGCCAGCAGCGTAGCTGGCGGGATCGCTGAAGCTTTCTTT.